The 7 T cell receptor beta chains below were found in one sample sequenced in a study of T cells in Graves' hyperthyroidism and ophthalmopathy. There were TCR beta CDR3 regions amplified from RNA transcripts. A first-round RT-PCR of the TCR CDR3 used the HTBI primer set. MiXCR was run by TCRdb on the multiplex PCR reads, yielding one entry per CDR3 protein. The table has 390,000 or so distinct CDR3 sequences, 14% to 15% seen once; the top ten hold around 14%. Sample: blood. The origin of the receptors is a man between 18 and 35 years old with Graves' ophthalmopathy.

This clonotype has just a few counts. The chain links TRBV5-1 to TRBJ2-1; no firm D call. V was clipped by 0 bases and J by 9 bases, with 7 bases between them. The CDR3 is 12 amino acids. Germline CDR1 reads SGHRS; CDR2 reads YFSETQ. CDR3 in amino acids: CASSLGSVEQFF. For the CDR3, the DNA is TGCGCCAGCAGCTTGGGTTCCGTTGAGCAGTTCTTC.

This clonotype appeared a few times. The chain joins TRBV6-1 to TRBJ1-2, with 8 bases identical to TRBD1. The CDR3 is made up of 13 amino acids. J gave up 8 bases and V 8 bases, and 10 bases lay outside the gene matches. Germline V gene data show CDR1 as MNHNS and CDR2 as SASEGT. The CDR3: CASRGQGVRGYTF. CDR3 DNA sequence: TGTGCCAGCCGAGGACAGGGCGTAAGGGGCTACACCTTC.

This rearrangement joins TRBV9 to TRBJ1-5; D might be TRBD1 (6 bases). The V and J ends lost 0 bases and 4 bases respectively, with 8 bases between them. The CDR3 is 14 amino acids. Germline CDR1 reads SGDLS; CDR2 reads YYNGEE. CDR3 sequence reads: CASSVGTANQPQHF. The DNA of the CDR3 is TGTGCCAGCAGCGTAGGGACAGCTAATCAGCCCCAGCATTTT.

The rearrangement links TRBV4-1 to TRBJ2-5, with 9 bases that match TRBD1. CDR3 length equals 16 residues. The junction had 13 bases not matched to a gene; V was cut back by 6 bases and J by 5 bases. From germline, CDR1 is MGHRA and CDR2 YSYEKL. The CDR3 DNA reads TGCGCCAGCAGTCGTATACTACAGGGGGCAGGGGAGACCCAGTACTTC. It specifies CASSRILQGAGETQYF.

This clonotype is a singleton in its sample. This could be a read error, since a much larger clone is one nucleotide away. The V call is TRBV30, the J call TRBJ1-2; no clear D. Trimming removed 8 bases from V and 6 bases from J, with 10 bases in between. The CDR3 spans 10 residues. Germline V gene lookup returns CDR1 GTSNPN and CDR2 SVGIG (reference sequence). This CDR3 is CAGRTHGYTF. DNA for the CDR3: TGTGCCGGCCGGACCCATGGCTACACCTTC.

This clonotype appeared many times. The chain has TRBV3-1 and TRBJ2-5, with D maybe TRBD1 (5 bases). Between the trimmed V and J ends, which lost 0 bases and 2 bases, there was a span of 10 bases. CDR1 is LGHDT and CDR2 is YNNKEL in the germline V gene (reference sequence). The CDR3 sequence is 15 residues long. In DNA form, the CDR3 reads TGTGCCAGCAGCCAAGATCCGGCAGGGCAAGAGACCCAGTACTTC. Its protein is CASSQDPAGQETQYF.

In this sample, this clonotype turned up a few times. The rearrangement links TRBV27 to TRBJ1-4; D gene uncertain. The CDR3 contains 17 residues. V lost 1 base, J lost 2 bases, and 14 bases lay in between. Germline CDR1 MNHEY, CDR2 SMNVEV (reference sequence). CDR3 bases: TGTGCCAGCAGTTTATTTTCCCCCAGAGGTACTAATGAAAAACTGTTTTTT. This gives the protein CASSLFSPRGTNEKLFF.